The 29 T cell receptor beta chains given below trace back to one sample, sequenced in a study of cytomegalovirus exposure and HLA in healthy donors. A multiplex PCR was run with 60 Vbeta primers and 13 Jbeta primers. The table came from immunoSEQ multiplex PCR; TCRdb's copy has only in-frame clones and leaves some out. The sample contains 60,000 to 75,000 clones, 55% to 65% of which appear only once. Sequences were obtained from PBMCs. All receptors come from a woman between 50 and 59 years old in good health and CMV-seronegative.

J is TRBJ1-4 and V is TRBV27, with D possibly matching TRBD1 (5 bases). CDR1 MNHEY and CDR2 SMNVEV come from the germline V gene (reference sequence). The ends were cut back, 3 bases at V and 1 base at J, with 18 bases in the middle. The CDR3 runs 18 residues. In nucleotides, the CDR3 is TGTGCCAGCAGTTTCTTGGTTCAGGGAAGGGGAACTAATGAAAAACTGTTTTTT. Protein product: CASSFLVQGRGTNEKLFF.

Only one count was recorded for this clone. The DNA for the CDR3 is TGCGCCAGCACTCAAAGTCCCCTAGCGGGGACAGATACGCAGTATTTT. Its translation: CASTQSPLAGTDTQYF. The chain recombines TRBV4-1 with TRBJ2-3; 9 bases line up with TRBD2. The CDR3 sequence is 16 residues long. V was clipped by 7 bases and J by 3 bases; unmatched bases: 11. Germline loops: CDR1 MGHRA, CDR2 YSYEKL.

V usage is TRBV5-4 and J usage is TRBJ2-3; 11 bases line up with TRBD2. Unmatched junction bases numbered 4, after V lost 3 bases and J lost 1 base. Germline loops: CDR1 SGHNT, CDR2 YYREEE (reference sequence). The CDR3 length is 16 residues. The CDR3 DNA is TGTGCCAGCAGCTATCAGGGACTAGCGGGCACAGATACGCAGTATTTT. Translated: CASSYQGLAGTDTQYF.

V and J are TRBV6-8 and TRBJ2-1; 8 nucleotides agree with TRBD2. This CDR3 has 19 residues. Germline V gene lookup returns CDR1 MNHGY and CDR2 SAAAGT. The trim removed 3 bases at V and 6 bases at J, leaving 19 bases unmatched. CDR3 DNA sequence: TGTGCCAGCAGTTATCTCGTGGAAGTATCGGGAGGGCCAGGCAATGAGCAGTTCTTC. It codes for CASSYLVEVSGGPGNEQFF.

This sequence joins TRBV11-2 and TRBJ2-6; 8 positions agree with TRBD2. V trimming: 0 bases; J trimming: 3 bases; junction bases outside the gene matches: 4. The germline gives CDR1 SGHAT, CDR2 FQNNGV. The CDR3 sequence is 17 residues long. CDR3 amino acids: CASSLDRGTSGANVLTF. The CDR3 DNA sequence: TGTGCCAGCAGCTTAGATCGGGGGACTAGTGGGGCCAACGTCCTGACTTTC.

The chain recombines TRBV9 with TRBJ1-5; possible D gene TRBD1, 6 bases. The CDR3 contains 15 residues. V was cut by 4 bases and J by 6 bases, with 17 bases left in between. Germline lookup yields CDR1 SGDLS and CDR2 YYNGEE. The CDR3 sequence is CASSPREGVGQPQHF. The CDR3 region has the DNA TGTGCCAGCAGCCCCCGGGAGGGGGTCGGTCAGCCCCAGCATTTT.

In its sample, this clone was seen a few times. This chain uses TRBV7-6 with TRBJ2-3; D ambiguous. The CDR3 length is 12 residues. The ends were cut back, 5 bases at V and 2 bases at J, with 5 bases in the middle. Germline loops: CDR1 SGHVS, CDR2 FNYEAQ. The CDR3: CASSPNTDTQYF. The CDR3 DNA is TGTGCCAGCAGCCCTAACACAGATACGCAGTATTTT.

The genes are TRBV7-9 and TRBJ2-7; 9 bases fit TRBD2. Germline V gives CDR1 SEHNR, CDR2 FQNEAQ (reference sequence). The CDR3 has 14 residues. Germline trimming cut 1 base from V and 6 bases from J; bases unmatched to any gene: 4. The CDR3 is CASSLVLAGGEQYF. The CDR3 DNA follows: TGTGCCAGCAGCTTAGTACTAGCGGGCGGCGAGCAGTACTTC.

V usage is TRBV7-6 and J usage is TRBJ1-2, with TRBD1 identical over 7 bases. The germline CDR1 and CDR2 sequences are SGHVS and FNYEAQ. Germline trimming cut 1 base from V and 4 bases from J; bases unmatched to any gene: 6. This CDR3 spans 15 amino acids. In nucleotides, the CDR3 is TGTGCCAGCAGCTTAGAGCCGACAGGGCCCTATGGCTACACCTTC. Translated: CASSLEPTGPYGYTF.

This clone was observed a few times. The chain has TRBV7-9 and TRBJ2-1, with 7 bases lining up with TRBD1. The length of the CDR3 is 13 residues. V lost 4 bases, J lost 7 bases, and 4 bases stayed unmatched. Germline values: CDR1 SEHNR, CDR2 FQNEAQ (reference sequence). The CDR3 coding sequence is TGTGCCAGCAGCTCCTACAGGGGAAATGAGCAGTTCTTC. This translates into CASSSYRGNEQFF.

This chain links TRBV5-8 with TRBJ2-5; D gene ambiguous. Germline V CDR1 and CDR2: SGHTS, YDEGEE. The CDR3 contains 13 residues. V was clipped by 2 bases and J by 5 bases, with 10 bases between them. For the CDR3, the DNA is TGTGCCAGCAGCTTAACCGGCAGGGAGACCCAGTACTTC. Its translation: CASSLTGRETQYF.

The CDR3 coding sequence is TGTGCCACCAGCAGAGTCGGGGGGACTGAAGCTTTCTTT. It translates to CATSRVGGTEAFF. The chain joins TRBV15 to TRBJ1-1, with TRBD1 as a possible D gene (5 bases). The CDR3 extends over 13 amino acids. CDR1 is LNHNV, CDR2 YYDKDF, per germline (reference sequence). Trimming shortened V by 1 base and J by 5 bases, and 8 bases separated the two germline ends.

This clone was seen a handful of times. The rearrangement joins TRBV9 to TRBJ1-2; no clear D gene. Germline-derived CDR1 and CDR2 are SGDLS and YYNGEE. Trimming stripped 3 bases from V and 1 base from J, with 13 bases between. CDR3 length: 15 amino acids. The CDR3 DNA reads TGTGCCAGCAGCGCACCCCCTTTTAGTAACTATGGCTACACCTTC. Amino acid sequence: CASSAPPFSNYGYTF.

The chain uses TRBV5-1 and TRBJ1-2; 7 bases match TRBD1. V was pared by 5 bases and J by 6 bases, with 4 bases of the junction left unmatched. There are 12 residues in the CDR3. Germline V lookup: CDR1 SGHRS, CDR2 YFSETQ. CDR3 amino acids: CASRQGPDGYTF. CDR3 DNA: TGCGCCAGCAGACAGGGGCCGGATGGCTACACCTTC.

The chain has TRBV4-3 and TRBJ2-1, with a tentative D call TRBD2 (5 bases). CDR1 and CDR2 from the germline V gene are LGHNA and YSLEER. V lost 3 bases and J 3 bases, leaving 12 bases between the germline ends. This CDR3 spans 15 amino acids. Here the CDR3 DNA reads TGCGCCAGCAGCCAGGGAGAAGAGATCTACAATGAGCAGTTCTTC. Protein: CASSQGEEIYNEQFF.

The chain uses TRBV4-3 and TRBJ1-1; D gene ambiguous. The CDR3 extends over 17 amino acids. CDR1 and CDR2 (germline): LGHNA, YSLEER. The V and J ends lost 0 bases and 5 bases respectively, with 19 bases between them. The CDR3 loop reads CASSQDSQSPRGTEAFF. CDR3 DNA sequence: TGCGCCAGCAGCCAAGATTCACAGTCCCCCCGAGGGACTGAAGCTTTCTTT.

The chain couples TRBV2 to TRBJ2-2, with D unresolved. V dropped 6 bases and J dropped 4 bases, with 6 bases sitting between them. Germline CDR1 is SNHLY and CDR2 is FYNNEI. The CDR3 runs 12 residues. The CDR3 DNA reads TGTGCCAGCAGATCCTTCACCGGGGAGCTGTTTTTT. This encodes CASRSFTGELFF.

This clone was seen a few times. The J gene is TRBJ2-7, the V gene TRBV5-1; 8 nucleotides align to TRBD2. V was clipped by 4 bases and J by 4 bases; unmatched bases: 10. The CDR3 has 15 residues. Germline CDR1 SGHRS, CDR2 YFSETQ. The CDR3 DNA reads as TGCGCCAGCAGCCCGGCGGTTAGCGGGGTATACGAGCAGTACTTC. Translating gives CASSPAVSGVYEQYF.

This clone was detected only once. The identical CDR3 is also encoded by other nucleotide sequences in the sample. The chain carries TRBV6-5 and TRBJ1-2; D not certain. CDR1 and CDR2 from the germline V gene are MNHEY and SVGAGI. Trimming stripped 2 bases from V and 5 bases from J, with 9 bases between. The CDR3 is 13 residues long. CDR3 residues: CASSYSRFYGYTF. As DNA, the CDR3 is TGTGCCAGCAGTTACAGCCGGTTTTATGGCTACACCTTC.

The chain joins TRBV5-1 to TRBJ2-4; tentative D call: TRBD2 (5 bases). The CDR3 consists of 15 residues. Trimming cost V 4 bases and J 5 bases, with 16 bases left between them. The germline V gene has CDR1 SGHRS and CDR2 YFSETQ. The CDR3 nucleotides are TGCGCCAGCAGCCCGGACCCCGGCGGGCAAAACATTCAGTACTTC. Translating gives CASSPDPGGQNIQYF.

J is TRBJ2-3 and V is TRBV5-8; D unclear. The CDR3 runs to 13 residues. Trimming stripped 5 bases from V and 0 bases from J, with 7 bases between. Germline V gene sequence: CDR1 SGHTS, CDR2 YDEGEE. For the CDR3, the DNA is TGTGCCAGCAGAGAGGCTAGCACAGATACGCAGTATTTT. Protein sequence: CASREASTDTQYF.

The chain carries TRBV9 and TRBJ2-3, with 9 bases identical to TRBD2. The ends lost 2 bases at V and 0 bases at J; junction bases unmatched: 7. The CDR3 spans 17 residues. CDR1 and CDR2 (germline): SGDLS, YYNGEE. Here the CDR3 DNA reads TGTGCCAGCAGCGTGAGTAGCGGGAGTATAAGCACAGATACGCAGTATTTT. This sequence encodes CASSVSSGSISTDTQYF.

This chain uses TRBV6-5 with TRBJ1-4; D gene unclear. Per germline, CDR1 MNHEY and CDR2 SVGAGI. CDR3 length: 13 residues. Trimming cost V 6 bases and J 3 bases, with 8 bases left between them. The CDR3 loop reads CASRATANEKLFF. CDR3 in DNA: TGTGCCAGCAGGGCCACCGCTAATGAAAAACTGTTTTTT.

The chain recombines TRBV7-3 with TRBJ2-7; 10 bases map to TRBD2. CDR3 length equals 15 residues. CDR1 is SGHTA and CDR2 is FQGTGA in the germline V gene. V dropped 5 bases and J dropped 4; count of bases not matched to a gene: 8. CDR3 region: CASSPSAGGPYEQYF. In nucleotides, the CDR3 is TGTGCCAGCAGCCCATCAGCGGGAGGGCCTTACGAGCAGTACTTC.

The chain joins TRBV4-3 to TRBJ2-5; tentatively, D is TRBD2 (7 bases). This CDR3 has 17 residues. CDR1 is LGHNA, CDR2 YSLEER, per germline. V lost 4 bases, J lost 2 bases, and 20 bases lay in between. CDR3 coding DNA: TGCGCCAGCAGCCTATTGCAAGGGGGGGGTTTGCAAGAGACCCAGTACTTC. Protein product: CASSLLQGGGLQETQYF.

The chain is built from TRBV6-6 and TRBJ1-4, with D possibly being TRBD1 (5 bases). Trimming removed 7 bases at V and 8 bases at J, with 11 bases between. Germline V gives CDR1 MNHNY, CDR2 SVGAGI (reference sequence). The CDR3 spans 12 residues. The CDR3 spells CASNRPEEKLFF. The CDR3 nucleotides read TGTGCCAGCAACAGGCCCGAGGAAAAACTGTTTTTT.

This clone occurred a few times. The chain employs TRBV18 and TRBJ2-7; the match to TRBD2 covers 7 bases. Looked up from germline, CDR1 is KGHSH and CDR2 is LQKENI. J gave up 1 base and V 5 bases, and 5 bases lay outside the gene matches. This CDR3 has 14 amino acids. The CDR3 here is CASSVGLVSYEQYF. The CDR3 DNA reads as TGTGCCAGCTCAGTTGGACTAGTGTCCTACGAGCAGTACTTC. Supplemented by reference TRBV18 and TRBJ2-7, the full variable domain reads NAGVMQNPRHLVRRRGQEARLRCSPMKGHSHVYWYRQLPEEGLKFMVYLQKENIIDESGMPKERFSAEFPKEGPSILRIQQVVRGDSAAYFCASSVGLVSYEQYFGPGTRLTVT.

This clone was observed a few times. This chain uses TRBV7-3 with TRBJ2-2; the D is unclear. This CDR3 comprises 13 residues. Germline V gives CDR1 SGHTA, CDR2 FQGTGA. Trimming took 2 bases from V and 6 from J, leaving 7 bases between them. CDR3 loop: CASSLYVAGELFF. CDR3 coding DNA: TGTGCCAGCAGCTTATACGTAGCCGGGGAGCTGTTTTTT.

This sequence joins TRBV5-1 and TRBJ1-2; D remains ambiguous. CDR3 size: 14 residues. Germline assignment: CDR1 SGHRS and CDR2 YFSETQ. V lost 2 bases to trimming and J lost 4 bases, with 12 bases between them. The CDR3 is CASSFTRGPYGYTF. The DNA of the CDR3 is TGCGCCAGCAGCTTCACACGTGGGCCCTATGGCTACACCTTC. The full variable domain, with the rest looked up from reference TRBV5-1 and TRBJ1-2, is KAGVTQTPRYLIKTRGQQVTLSCSPISGHRSVSWYQQTPGQGLQFLFEYFSETQRNKGNFPGRFSGRQFSNSRSEMNVSTLELGDSALYLCASSFTRGPYGYTFGSGTRLTVV.